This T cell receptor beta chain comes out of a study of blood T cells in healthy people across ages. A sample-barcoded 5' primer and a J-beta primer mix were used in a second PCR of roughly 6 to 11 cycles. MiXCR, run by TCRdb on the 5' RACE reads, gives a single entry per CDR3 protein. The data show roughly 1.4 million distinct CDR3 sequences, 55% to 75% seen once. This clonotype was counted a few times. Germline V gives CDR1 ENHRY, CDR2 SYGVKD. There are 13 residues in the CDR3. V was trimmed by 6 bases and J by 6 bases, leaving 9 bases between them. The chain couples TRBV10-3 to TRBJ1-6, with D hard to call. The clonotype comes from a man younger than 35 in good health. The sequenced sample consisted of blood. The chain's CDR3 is CAIRRESNSPLHF. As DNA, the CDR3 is TGTGCCATCAGGAGGGAGTCTAATTCACCCCTCCACTTT.